Below, 4 T cell receptor beta chains from the same sample are listed, as sequenced in a study of early T cells in non-severe SARS-CoV-2 infection. TCRdb called the 5' RACE reads again in MiXCR, with one record for every CDR3 protein. Seen here are around 44,000 distinct CDR3 sequences, around 10% observed once, and the top ten hold 8% to 10%. Sequenced material: whole blood. The receptors derive from an adult who was a healthcare worker with PCR-confirmed SARS-CoV-2 infection or an uninfected control (not recorded which).

The sample holds many counts of this clonotype. The J gene is TRBJ1-5, the V gene TRBV29-1; D perhaps matches TRBD1 (6 bases). Trimming took 8 bases from V and 3 from J, leaving 14 bases between them. The CDR3 has 13 residues. The germline CDR1 and CDR2 sequences are SQVTM and ANQGSEA. In nucleotides, the CDR3 is TGCAGCCTCAACAGGGAAAACAATCAGCCCCAGCATTTT. It specifies CSLNRENNQPQHF.

This clonotype was detected many times. The gene calls are TRBV19 and TRBJ2-6; D is uncertain. Germline CDR1 reads LNHDA; CDR2 reads SQIVND (reference sequence). The CDR3 consists of 15 residues. Trimming removed 2 bases from V and 4 bases from J, with 9 bases in between. The CDR3, as DNA: TGTGCCAGTAGTATAATACGGATGGGGGCCAACGTCCTGACTTTC. Protein sequence: CASSIIRMGANVLTF.

This clonotype appeared many times. The V call is TRBV27, the J call TRBJ1-5, with a tentative D call TRBD1 (6 bases). The CDR3 extends over 15 amino acids. The germline V gene has CDR1 MNHEY and CDR2 SMNVEV (reference sequence). Trimming pared 6 bases from V and 6 bases from J, leaving 18 bases between. In DNA form, the CDR3 reads TGTGCCAGCAGGTCGTTGCAGGGGTTGTCTCAGCCCCAGCATTTT. Residues: CASRSLQGLSQPQHF.

This clonotype was counted many times. V usage is TRBV4-2 and J usage is TRBJ2-7; D unresolved. Germline V gene lookup returns CDR1 LGHNA and CDR2 YNFKEQ. The V and J ends lost 4 bases and 2 bases respectively, with 6 bases between them. The CDR3 length is 12 residues. The chain's CDR3 is CASSLNTYEQYF. The CDR3 nucleotides read TGTGCCAGCAGCCTAAATACCTACGAGCAGTACTTC.